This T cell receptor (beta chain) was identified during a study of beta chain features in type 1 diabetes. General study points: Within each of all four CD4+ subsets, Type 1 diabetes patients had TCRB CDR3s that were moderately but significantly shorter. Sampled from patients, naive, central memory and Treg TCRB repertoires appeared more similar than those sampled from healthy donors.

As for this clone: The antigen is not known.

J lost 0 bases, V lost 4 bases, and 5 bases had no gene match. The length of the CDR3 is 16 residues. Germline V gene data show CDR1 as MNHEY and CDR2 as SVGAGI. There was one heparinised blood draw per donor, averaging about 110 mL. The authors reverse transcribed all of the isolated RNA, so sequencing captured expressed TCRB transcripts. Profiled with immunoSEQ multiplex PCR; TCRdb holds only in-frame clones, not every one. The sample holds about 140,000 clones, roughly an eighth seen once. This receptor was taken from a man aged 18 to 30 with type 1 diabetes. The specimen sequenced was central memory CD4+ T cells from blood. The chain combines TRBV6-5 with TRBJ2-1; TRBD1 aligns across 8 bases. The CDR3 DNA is TGTGCCAGCAGTTCAGACAGGGGCCGCTCCTACAATGAGCAGTTCTTC. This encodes CASSSDRGRSYNEQFF.